The source of this TCR beta chain is a study of read filtering for tumor transcriptome and immune sequencing. The wider study: Patients were approximately 17 male and around 15 female, mean age 65.9 years, range about 47 to 85. IR-seq gave about 3.5 to 11 million TCR reads per sample; RNA-seq gave about 80 to 1273. Overall study findings and caveats: This fraction held mixed bone marrow immune cells after CD138-negative sorting. Dropping single-read clonotypes raised IR-seq and RNA-seq shared-clonotype correlation.

From roughly 0.4 ug of RNA, a library with molecular barcoded alpha/delta and beta/gamma adaptors was made. In TCRdb, the reads were re-called with MiXCR into one record per CDR3 protein. The sample has about 90,000 distinct CDR3 sequences, roughly an eighth seen once. The CDR3 covers 13 residues. From germline, CDR1 is MNHEY and CDR2 SVGAGI. Trimming took off 0 bases at V and 5 bases at J, with 7 bases between the two ends. In this sample, this clonotype turned up many times. Its antigen remains unknown. The sequence came from a donor aged 40 or older with multiple myeloma. J is TRBJ1-2 and V is TRBV6-5, with D possibly being TRBD1 (5 bases). The sequenced sample was a population of CD138-negative cells sorted from bone marrow. DNA of the CDR3: TGTGCCAGCAGTTACTCGACAGTATATGGCTACACCTTC. Residues: CASSYSTVYGYTF.